This T cell receptor beta chain was observed in a study of cytomegalovirus exposure and HLA in healthy donors. Broader study findings: There were several of the most significant clusters that appeared linked to common viral pathogens in a later analysis. Researchers reported from a later analysis that most CMV-associated TCR beta chains appeared HLA-restricted. Highest at DRB1 and lowest at HLA-C, TCR association rates differed among HLA loci in a later analysis.

Each donor was healthy, and each was a bone marrow donor. In germline, CDR1 is SGHRS, CDR2 YFSETQ. The CDR3 runs 15 residues. Deletions cut 3 bases from V and 3 bases from J, with 12 bases between. Notes on this clone: Its antigen is not identified.

With 60 Vbeta and 13 Jbeta primers, the PCR was carried out. Clones were sequenced by immunoSEQ multiplex PCR, and TCRdb holds only the in-frame ones, with some missing. In the table there are approximately 210,000 clones, about four fifths of which are singletons. This chain joins TRBV5-1 and TRBJ2-2; D may be TRBD2 (6 bases). This receptor was taken from a woman aged 50 to 60 in good health and CMV-seronegative. The specimen sequenced was PBMCs. DNA of the CDR3: TGCGCCAGCAGCTCCCTTGGAGGGGACACCGGGGAGCTGTTTTTT. Translation: CASSSLGGDTGELFF.